This TCR beta chain originates from a study of T-cell memory formation after mild COVID-19. Study at large: Clusters were largely donor specific.

TCRdb used MiXCR to reprocess the 5' RACE reads, holding one entry per CDR3 protein. The profile shows 25,000 or so distinct CDR3 sequences, about 8% of them singletons. Study conclusions and caveats: Day 37-peaking second-wave clones had unconfirmed SARS-CoV-2 specificity.

The CDR3 extends over 18 amino acids. Between the trimmed V and J ends, which lost 1 base and 0 bases, there was a span of 18 bases. The germline gives CDR1 SGHVS, CDR2 FQNEAQ. This clonotype is labeled as medium-sized. Its antigen is unknown. This TCR came from an adult woman who had mild COVID-19 (a few samples of this study predate the infection). Cell type and time point are not known. The sequenced material came from PBMCs or a T cell subset sorted from them (not recorded which). This chain connects TRBV7-8 to TRBJ1-2; D is unclear. The CDR3 DNA reads as TGTGCCAGCAGCTTAGATCTTTTGCGGGCCCACTCTAACTATGGCTACACCTTC. It specifies CASSLDLLRAHSNYGYTF.